Listed below are T cell receptor beta chains from one sample, sequenced in a study of blood T cell repertoires in COVID-19. Only in-frame clones appear in the TCRdb table, and some are missing; sequencing was by immunoSEQ multiplex PCR. This sample has 45,000 to 70,000 clones, with less than 75% found just once. Sequencing was carried out using peripheral blood. All receptors derive from a woman in her forties or fifties with active or convalescent COVID-19. The CDR3 runs from the conserved cysteine through the conserved F or W. The order of the fields is V gene, clone size, J gene, D gene, CDR3 DNA, CDR3 protein. D genes are given only for firm matches. Expanded clones get a size class; other rows say once, few or many, or leave the size out.

TRBV5-1	NA	TRBJ1-2	NA	TGCGCCAGCAGTGAAGCCGAGGTCTATGGCTACACCTTC	CASSEAEVYGYTF
TRBV5-5	NA	TRBJ1-6	NA	TGTGCCAGCAGCTTGATGCCGGGTAGTAATTCACCCCTCCACTTT	CASSLMPGSNSPLHF
TRBV4-1	NA	TRBJ2-7	NA	TGCGCCAGCAGCCAGAGGGCAACCTTATCCTACGAGCAGTACTTC	CASSQRATLSYEQYF
TRBV7-9	once	TRBJ1-1	NA	TGTGCCAGCAGCTCGCTTAGACTAGGGGACACTGAAGCTTTCTTT	CASSSLRLGDTEAFF
TRBV30	NA	TRBJ2-2	TRBD2	TGTGCCTGGAGTAAAGCGGGAGTCGGCACCGGGGAGCTGTTTTTT	CAWSKAGVGTGELFF
TRBV14	NA	TRBJ2-7	TRBD1	TGTGCCAGCAGCCTTAGGACAGGTAGCAAGCAGTACTTC	CASSLRTGSKQYF
TRBV19	NA	TRBJ2-1	TRBD2	TGTGCCAGTAGTCCCGGGACTAGCGGATACAATGAGCAGTTCTTC	CASSPGTSGYNEQFF
TRBV7-8	NA	TRBJ2-2	TRBD1	TGTGCCAGCAGCTTAAGGTTCGGACAGGGTATGACCGGGGAGCTGTTTTTT	CASSLRFGQGMTGELFF
TRBV5-1	once	TRBJ2-5	TRBD1	TGCGCCAGCAGCGGGTCCGGGACAGGGGGTCGGGAGACCCAGTACTTC	CASSGSGTGGRETQYF
TRBV6-5	NA	TRBJ1-4	TRBD1	TGTGCCAGCAGCTCGGGACAGATGTCAGAAAAACTGTTTTTT	CASSSGQMSEKLFF
TRBV19	NA	TRBJ2-2	TRBD1	TGTGCCAGTAGTGTTGACAGGGGGCGAACATCCGGGGAGCTGTTTTTT	CASSVDRGRTSGELFF
TRBV9	NA	TRBJ2-1	TRBD2	TGTGCCAGCAGCGTAGAAATAGGCGGGGGTGTGTACAATGAGCAGTTCTTC	CASSVEIGGGVYNEQFF
TRBV11-2	NA	TRBJ1-1	NA	TGTGCCAGCGGCCCCGGACAAATGAACACTGAAGCTTTCTTT	CASGPGQMNTEAFF
TRBV30	NA	TRBJ2-5	NA	TGTGCCTGGAGTGTAGGGGGGACAGCCCAAGAGACCCAGTACTTC	CAWSVGGTAQETQYF
TRBV19	NA	TRBJ1-2	TRBD1	TGTGCCAGTCGACAGGACAGGGGCTATGGCTACACCTTC	CASRQDRGYGYTF
TRBV13	NA	TRBJ2-5	TRBD1	TGTGCCAGCAGCTCTCAGGACAGGGGTGGTGAGACCCAGTACTTC	CASSSQDRGGETQYF
TRBV6-6	NA	TRBJ2-5	NA	TGTGCCAGCAGTATCTCGGGGACTCAAGAGACCCAGTACTTC	CASSISGTQETQYF
TRBV28	NA	TRBJ2-4	NA	TGTGCCAGCAGTCCCGTGGAGGGCAGAAACATTCAGTACTTC	CASSPVEGRNIQYF
TRBV5-4	NA	TRBJ2-3	TRBD2	TGTGCCAGCAGCTCGGGCGGGAGGGCCTTAGATACGCAGTATTTT	CASSSGGRALDTQYF
TRBV28	NA	TRBJ1-1	NA	TGTGCCAGCCCCCCCGCGGGGGGTAATGACAACACTGAAGCTTTCTTT	CASPPAGGNDNTEAFF
TRBV10-3	once	TRBJ1-2	TRBD1	TGTGCCATCAGTACTGAGGGACAGGGCTATGGCTACACCTTC	CAISTEGQGYGYTF
TRBV3-1/TRBV3-2	NA	TRBJ1-6	TRBD1	TGTGCCAGCAGCCAACCAACAGGGGGCGGTGATTCACCCCTCCACTTT	CASSQPTGGGDSPLHF
TRBV29-1	NA	TRBJ2-1	TRBD2	TGCAGCGTATCACCCCTAGCGGGAGAAGACAATGAGCAGTTCTTC	CSVSPLAGEDNEQFF
TRBV11-2	NA	TRBJ2-1	TRBD2	TGTGCCAGCAGCTCGGGACTAGCTGGCAATGAGCAGTTCTTC	CASSSGLAGNEQFF
TRBV6-1	NA	TRBJ2-7	TRBD1	TGTGCCAGCAGTGAATGGCCCCAGGGGGCCTACGAGCAGTACTTC	CASSEWPQGAYEQYF
TRBV2	NA	TRBJ2-7	NA	TGTGCCAGCAGTCTGGTCGGGATCGGGGATTCGGAGCAGTACTTC	CASSLVGIGDSEQYF